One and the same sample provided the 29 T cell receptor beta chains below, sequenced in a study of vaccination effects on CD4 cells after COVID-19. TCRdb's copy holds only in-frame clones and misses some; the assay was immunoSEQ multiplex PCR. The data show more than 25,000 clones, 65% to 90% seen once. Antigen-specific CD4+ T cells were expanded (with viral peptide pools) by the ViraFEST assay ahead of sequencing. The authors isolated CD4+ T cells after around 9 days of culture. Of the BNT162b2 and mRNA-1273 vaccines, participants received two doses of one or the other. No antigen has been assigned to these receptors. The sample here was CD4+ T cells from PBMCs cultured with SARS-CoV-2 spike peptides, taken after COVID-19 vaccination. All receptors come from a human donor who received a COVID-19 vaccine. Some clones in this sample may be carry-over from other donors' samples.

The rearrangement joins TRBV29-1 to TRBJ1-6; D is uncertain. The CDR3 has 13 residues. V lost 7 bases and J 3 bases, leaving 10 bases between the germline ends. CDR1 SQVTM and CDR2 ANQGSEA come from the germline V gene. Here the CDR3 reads CSAQENYNSPLHF. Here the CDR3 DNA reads TGCAGCGCGCAGGAAAACTATAATTCACCCCTCCACTTT.

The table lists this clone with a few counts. CDR3 coding DNA: TGTGCCAGCAGCCAGAATGGGGATCAGCCCCAGCATTTT. As protein: CASSQNGDQPQHF. The chain employs TRBV11-2 and TRBJ1-5; D is uncertain. Trimming stripped 5 bases from V and 5 bases from J, with 10 bases between. CDR3 length: 13 amino acids. Germline-derived CDR1 and CDR2 are SGHAT and FQNNGV.

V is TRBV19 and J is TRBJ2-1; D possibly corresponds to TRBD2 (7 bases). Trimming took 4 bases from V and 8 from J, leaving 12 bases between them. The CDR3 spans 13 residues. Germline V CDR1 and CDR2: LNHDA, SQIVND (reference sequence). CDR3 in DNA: TGTGCCAGTAGTACCAGGGGAGGGGATGAGCAGTTCTTC. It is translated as CASSTRGGDEQFF. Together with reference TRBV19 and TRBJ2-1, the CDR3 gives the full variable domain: DGGITQSPKYLFRKEGQNVTLSCEQNLNHDAMYWYRQDPGQGLRLIYYSQIVNDFQKGDIAEGYSVSREKKESFPLTVTSAQKNPTAFYLCASSTRGGDEQFFGPGTRLTVL.

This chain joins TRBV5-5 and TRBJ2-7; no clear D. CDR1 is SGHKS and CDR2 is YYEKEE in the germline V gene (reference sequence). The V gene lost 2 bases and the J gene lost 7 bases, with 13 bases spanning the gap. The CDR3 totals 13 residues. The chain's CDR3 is CASSLGGLGEQYV. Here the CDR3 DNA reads TGTGCCAGCAGCTTAGGCGGTCTAGGGGAGCAGTACGTC.

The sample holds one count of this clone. CDR3 DNA sequence: TGTGCTAGTGGTTTGATCCACGACGGGGTAGTAATTGGGGAGACCCAGTACTTC. Amino acids: CASGLIHDGVVIGETQYF. The genes are TRBV12-5 and TRBJ2-5; TRBD2 might be the D (5 bases). Germline assignment: CDR1 LGHNT and CDR2 FRNRAP. The CDR3 is 18 amino acids. The V gene lost 2 bases and the J gene lost 5 bases, with 24 bases spanning the gap.

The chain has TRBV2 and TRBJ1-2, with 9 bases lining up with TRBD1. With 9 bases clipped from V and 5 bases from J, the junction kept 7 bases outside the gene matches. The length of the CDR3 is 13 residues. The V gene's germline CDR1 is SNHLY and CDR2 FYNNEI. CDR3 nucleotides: TGTGCCAGTCGACAGGGGGAACTTTATGGCTACACCTTC. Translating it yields CASRQGELYGYTF.

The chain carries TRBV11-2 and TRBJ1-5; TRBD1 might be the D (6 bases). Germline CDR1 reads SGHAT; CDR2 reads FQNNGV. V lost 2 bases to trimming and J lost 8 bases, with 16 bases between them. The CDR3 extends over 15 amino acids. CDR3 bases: TGTGCCAGCAGCTTAACGATGGGGGGGCGGGAGCCCCAGCATTTT. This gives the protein CASSLTMGGREPQHF.

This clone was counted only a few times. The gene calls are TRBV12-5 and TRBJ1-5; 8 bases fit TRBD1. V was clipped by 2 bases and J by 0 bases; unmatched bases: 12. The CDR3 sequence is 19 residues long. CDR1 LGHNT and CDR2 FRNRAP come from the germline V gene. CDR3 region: CASGLWVQGAGGSNQPQHF. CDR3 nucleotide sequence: TGTGCTAGTGGTTTGTGGGTGCAGGGGGCAGGAGGTAGCAATCAGCCCCAGCATTTT.

In nucleotides, the CDR3 is TGCGCCAGCAGTAACAGGGGAGAGACCCAGTACTTC. Protein product: CASSNRGETQYF. V gene TRBV5-1 combines with J gene TRBJ2-5, with 7 bases aligning to TRBD1. From germline, CDR1 is SGHRS and CDR2 YFSETQ. Unmatched junction bases numbered 2, after V lost 5 bases and J lost 4 bases. This CDR3 has 12 amino acids.

CDR3 protein: CASSQSTGGRYEQYF. CDR3 nucleotide sequence: TGTGCCAGCAGCCAGTCCACAGGGGGGAGGTACGAGCAGTACTTC. This sequence joins TRBV3-1 (or the pseudogene TRBV3-2) and TRBJ2-7; 8 bases are shared with TRBD1. CDR3 size: 15 residues. V was pared by 3 bases and J by 4 bases, with 8 bases of the junction left unmatched. Germline V CDR1 and CDR2: LGHDT, YNNKEL (reference sequence).

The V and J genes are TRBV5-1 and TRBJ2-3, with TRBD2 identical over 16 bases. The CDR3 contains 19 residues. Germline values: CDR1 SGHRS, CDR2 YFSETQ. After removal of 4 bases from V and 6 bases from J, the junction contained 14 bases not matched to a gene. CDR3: CASSAAPGLAGGRGDTQYF. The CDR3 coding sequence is TGCGCCAGCAGCGCTGCACCGGGACTAGCGGGGGGGCGAGGGGATACGCAGTATTTT.

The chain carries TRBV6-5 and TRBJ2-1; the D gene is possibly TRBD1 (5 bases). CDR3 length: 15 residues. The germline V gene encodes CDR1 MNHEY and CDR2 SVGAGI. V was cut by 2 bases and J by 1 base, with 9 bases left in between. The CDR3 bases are TGTGCCAGCAGTTACGCAGGGTTTTCCTACAATGAGCAGTTCTTC. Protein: CASSYAGFSYNEQFF.

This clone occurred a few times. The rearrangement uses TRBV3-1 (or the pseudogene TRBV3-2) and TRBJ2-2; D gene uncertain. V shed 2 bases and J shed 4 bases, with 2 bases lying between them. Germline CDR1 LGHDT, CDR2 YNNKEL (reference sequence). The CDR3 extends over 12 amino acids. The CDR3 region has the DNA TGTGCCAGCAGCCAAAGCACCGGGGAGCTGTTTTTT. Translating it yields CASSQSTGELFF.

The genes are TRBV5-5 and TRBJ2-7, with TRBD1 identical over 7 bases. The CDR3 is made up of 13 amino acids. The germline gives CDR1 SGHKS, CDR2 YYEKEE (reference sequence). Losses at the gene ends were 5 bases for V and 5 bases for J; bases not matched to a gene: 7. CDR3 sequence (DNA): TGTGCCAGCAGAAGGCAGGGGGTGGACGAGCAGTACGTC. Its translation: CASRRQGVDEQYV.

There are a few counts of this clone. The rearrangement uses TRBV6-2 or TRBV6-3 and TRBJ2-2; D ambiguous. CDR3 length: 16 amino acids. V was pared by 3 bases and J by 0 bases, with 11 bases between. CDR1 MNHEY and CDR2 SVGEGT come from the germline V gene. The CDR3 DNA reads TGTGCCAGCAGTTATTCCCGGGCCTCGAACACCGGGGAGCTGTTTTTT. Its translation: CASSYSRASNTGELFF.

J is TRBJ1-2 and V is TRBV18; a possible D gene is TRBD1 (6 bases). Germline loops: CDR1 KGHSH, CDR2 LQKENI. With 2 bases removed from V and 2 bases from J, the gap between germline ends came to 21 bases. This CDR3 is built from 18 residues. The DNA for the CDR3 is TGTGCCAGCTCACCAAGACGTCCACAGGGCGAATCGAACTATGGCTACACCTTC. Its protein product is CASSPRRPQGESNYGYTF.

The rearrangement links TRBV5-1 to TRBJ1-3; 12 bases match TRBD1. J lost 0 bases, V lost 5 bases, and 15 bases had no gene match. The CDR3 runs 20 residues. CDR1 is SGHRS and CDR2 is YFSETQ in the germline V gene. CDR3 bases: TGCGCCAGCAGGCGGACCGGGACAGGGGGCGAGCATAGCTCTGGAAACACCATATATTTT. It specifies CASRRTGTGGEHSSGNTIYF.

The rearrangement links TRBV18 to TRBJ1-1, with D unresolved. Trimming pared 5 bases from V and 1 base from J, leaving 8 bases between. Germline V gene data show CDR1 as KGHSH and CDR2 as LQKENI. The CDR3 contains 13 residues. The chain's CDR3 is CASSESGNTEAFF. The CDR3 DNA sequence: TGTGCCAGCTCAGAGTCAGGGAACACTGAAGCTTTCTTT.

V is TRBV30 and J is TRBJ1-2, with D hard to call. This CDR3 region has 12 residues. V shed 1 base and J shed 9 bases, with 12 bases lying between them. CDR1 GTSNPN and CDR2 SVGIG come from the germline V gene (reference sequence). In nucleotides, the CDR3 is TGTGCCTGGAGTGGGATACTTTCTAGCTACACCTTC. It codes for CAWSGILSSYTF.

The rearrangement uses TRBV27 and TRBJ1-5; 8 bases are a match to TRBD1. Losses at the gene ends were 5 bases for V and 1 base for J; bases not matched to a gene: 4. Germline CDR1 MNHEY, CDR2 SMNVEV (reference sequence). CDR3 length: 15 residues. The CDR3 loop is CASSPDRGSNQPQHF. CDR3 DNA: TGTGCCAGCAGTCCTGACAGGGGAAGCAATCAGCCCCAGCATTTT.

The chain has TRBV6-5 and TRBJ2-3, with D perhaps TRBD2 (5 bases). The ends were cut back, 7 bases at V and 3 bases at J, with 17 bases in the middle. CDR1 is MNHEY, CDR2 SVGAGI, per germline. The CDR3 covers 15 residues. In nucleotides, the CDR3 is TGTGCCAGCACCGTCGTACTAGTAGGGACAGATACGCAGTATTTT. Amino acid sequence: CASTVVLVGTDTQYF.

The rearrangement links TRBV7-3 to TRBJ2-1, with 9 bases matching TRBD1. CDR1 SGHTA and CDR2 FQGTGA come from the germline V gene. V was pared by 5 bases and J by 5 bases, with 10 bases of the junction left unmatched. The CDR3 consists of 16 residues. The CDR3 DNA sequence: TGTGCCAGCAGCATCCTACCGGGACAGGGAAACAATGAGCAGTTCTTC. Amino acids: CASSILPGQGNNEQFF.

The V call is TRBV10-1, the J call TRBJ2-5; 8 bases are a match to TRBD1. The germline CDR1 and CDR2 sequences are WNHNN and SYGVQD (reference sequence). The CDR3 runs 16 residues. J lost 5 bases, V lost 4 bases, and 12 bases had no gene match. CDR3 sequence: CASSGFQGQGRETQYF. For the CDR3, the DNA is TGCGCCAGCAGTGGGTTCCAAGGACAGGGTCGGGAGACCCAGTACTTC.

The CDR3 region is CATSRVGDLNEKLFF. The DNA of the CDR3 is TGTGCCACCAGCAGAGTAGGGGATCTTAATGAAAAACTGTTTTTT. The chain is built from TRBV15 and TRBJ1-4, with D perhaps matching TRBD1 (5 bases). This CDR3 is built from 15 residues. Per the germline V gene, CDR1 is LNHNV and CDR2 is YYDKDF (reference sequence). The V and J ends lost 1 base and 4 bases respectively, with 10 bases between them.

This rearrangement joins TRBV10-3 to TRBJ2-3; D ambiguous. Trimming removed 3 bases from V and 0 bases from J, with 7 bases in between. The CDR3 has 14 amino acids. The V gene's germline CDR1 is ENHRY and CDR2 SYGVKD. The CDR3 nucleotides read TGTGCCATCAGTGATGACTCAAGCACAGATACGCAGTATTTT. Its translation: CAISDDSSTDTQYF.

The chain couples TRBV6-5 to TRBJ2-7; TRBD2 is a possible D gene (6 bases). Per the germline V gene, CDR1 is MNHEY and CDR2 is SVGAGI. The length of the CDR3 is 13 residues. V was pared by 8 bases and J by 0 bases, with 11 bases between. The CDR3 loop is CASGRTGSYEQYV. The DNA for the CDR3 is TGTGCCAGCGGGAGGACGGGCTCCTACGAGCAGTACGTC.

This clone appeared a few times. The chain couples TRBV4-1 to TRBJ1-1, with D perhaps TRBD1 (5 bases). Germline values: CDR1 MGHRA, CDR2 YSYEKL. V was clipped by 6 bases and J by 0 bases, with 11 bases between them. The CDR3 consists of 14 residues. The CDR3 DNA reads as TGCGCCAGCAGGGGACCGACAATGAACACTGAAGCTTTCTTT. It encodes CASRGPTMNTEAFF.

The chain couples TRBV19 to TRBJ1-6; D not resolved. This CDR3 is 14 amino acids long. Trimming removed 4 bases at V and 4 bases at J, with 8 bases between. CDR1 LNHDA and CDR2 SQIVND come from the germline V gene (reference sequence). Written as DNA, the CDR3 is TGTGCCAGTAGTAGCCGCAGATATAATTCACCCCTCCACTTT. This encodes CASSSRRYNSPLHF.

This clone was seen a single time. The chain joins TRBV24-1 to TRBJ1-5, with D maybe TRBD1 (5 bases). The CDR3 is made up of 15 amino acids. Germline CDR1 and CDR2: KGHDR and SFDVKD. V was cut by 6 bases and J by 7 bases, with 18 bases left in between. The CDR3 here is CATSPGDANGQPQHF. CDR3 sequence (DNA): TGTGCCACCAGTCCCGGGGACGCTAACGGGCAGCCCCAGCATTTT.